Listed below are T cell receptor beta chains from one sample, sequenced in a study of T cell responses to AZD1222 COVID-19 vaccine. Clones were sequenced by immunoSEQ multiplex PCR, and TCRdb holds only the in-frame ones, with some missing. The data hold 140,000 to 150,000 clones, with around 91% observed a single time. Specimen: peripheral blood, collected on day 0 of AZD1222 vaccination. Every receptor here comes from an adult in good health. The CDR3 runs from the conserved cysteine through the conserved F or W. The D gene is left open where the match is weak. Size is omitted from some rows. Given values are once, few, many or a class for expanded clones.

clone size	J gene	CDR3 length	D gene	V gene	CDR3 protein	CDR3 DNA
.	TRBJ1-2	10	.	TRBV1	CTSTKDGYTF	TGCACCAGCACTAAGGATGGCTACACCTTC
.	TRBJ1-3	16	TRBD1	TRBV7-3	CASSPNLQGTGNTIYF	TGTGCCAGCAGCCCTAACTTACAGGGGACTGGAAACACCATATATTTT
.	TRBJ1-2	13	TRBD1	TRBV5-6	CASRTGANYGYTF	TGTGCCAGCAGGACAGGGGCTAACTATGGCTACACCTTC
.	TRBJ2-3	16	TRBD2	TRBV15	CATSTGLAGSTDTQYF	TGTGCCACCAGCACGGGACTAGCGGGTAGCACAGATACGCAGTATTTT
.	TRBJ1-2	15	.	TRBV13	CASSHGRGDSDGYTF	TGTGCCAGCAGCCACGGGCGGGGGGACTCAGACGGCTACACCTTC
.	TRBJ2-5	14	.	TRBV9	CASSVVPSPETQYF	TGTGCCAGCAGCGTAGTACCTAGCCCAGAGACCCAGTACTTC
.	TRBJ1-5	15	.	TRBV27	CASSPGPLGNQPQHF	TGTGCCAGCAGTCCGGGACCCTTGGGGAATCAGCCCCAGCATTTT
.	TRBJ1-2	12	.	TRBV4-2	CASSQGTYGYTF	TGTGCCAGCAGCCAAGGCACCTATGGCTACACCTTC
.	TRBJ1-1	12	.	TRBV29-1	CSVGWGVGEAFF	TGCAGCGTTGGGTGGGGCGTGGGTGAAGCTTTCTTT
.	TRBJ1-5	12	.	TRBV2	CASSGGNQPQHF	TGTGCCAGCAGTGGCGGGAATCAGCCCCAGCATTTT
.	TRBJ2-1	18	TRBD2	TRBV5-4	CASSQGLAGRYAGNEQFF	TGTGCCAGCAGCCAGGGACTAGCGGGGAGGTACGCAGGCAATGAGCAGTTCTTC
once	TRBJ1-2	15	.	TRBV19	CASSTGGAISGGYTF	TGTGCCAGTAGTACCGGAGGGGCTATCAGTGGTGGCTACACCTTC
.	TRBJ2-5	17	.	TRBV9	CASSVARQAGVLETQYF	TGTGCCAGCAGCGTAGCGAGGCAAGCGGGTGTTTTGGAGACCCAGTACTTC
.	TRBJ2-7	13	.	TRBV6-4	CASSGPDVLEQYF	TGTGCCAGCAGTGGGCCCGACGTCCTCGAGCAGTACTTC
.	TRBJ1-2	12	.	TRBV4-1	CASSQDQWGYTF	TGCGCCAGCAGCCAAGATCAATGGGGCTACACCTTC
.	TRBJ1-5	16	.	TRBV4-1	CASSQGDTPRNQPQHF	TGCGCCAGCAGCCAAGGAGATACGCCTCGCAATCAGCCCCAGCATTTT
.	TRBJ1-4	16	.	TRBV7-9	CASSLGFTDRNEKLFF	TGTGCCAGCAGCTTAGGATTCACGGACCGTAATGAAAAACTGTTTTTT
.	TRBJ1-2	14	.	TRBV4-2	CASSQDTANYGYTF	TGTGCCAGCAGCCAAGACACAGCCAACTATGGCTACACCTTC
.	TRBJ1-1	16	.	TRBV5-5	CASSLEQGSRGSEAFF	TGTGCCAGCAGCTTAGAACAGGGATCGCGTGGCTCTGAAGCTTTCTTT
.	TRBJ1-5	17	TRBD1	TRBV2	CASSPGQGSPRNQPQHF	TGTGCCAGCAGTCCAGGACAGGGGAGTCCCCGCAATCAGCCCCAGCATTTT
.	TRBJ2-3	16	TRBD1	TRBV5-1	CASSRLTGGIPDTQYF	TGCGCCAGCAGCCGGCTAACAGGGGGCATTCCAGATACGCAGTATTTT
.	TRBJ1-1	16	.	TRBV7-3	CASSLGPGPGNTEAFF	TGTGCCAGCAGCTTAGGACCCGGACCAGGGAACACTGAAGCTTTCTTT
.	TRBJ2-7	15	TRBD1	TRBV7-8	CASRNGTVSSYEQYF	TGTGCCAGCAGAAATGGGACAGTTAGCTCCTACGAGCAGTACTTC
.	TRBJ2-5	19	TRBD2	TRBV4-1	CASSPFLAGGLRTQETQYF	TGCGCCAGCAGCCCTTTTCTAGCGGGGGGGCTCAGAACCCAAGAGACCCAGTACTTC
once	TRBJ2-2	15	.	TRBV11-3	CASSGGGALTGELFF	TGTGCCAGCAGCGGGGGGGGCGCCCTAACCGGGGAGCTGTTTTTT
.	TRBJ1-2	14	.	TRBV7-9	CASSLGSGNYGYTF	TGTGCCAGCAGCTTAGGTTCAGGAAACTATGGCTACACCTTC
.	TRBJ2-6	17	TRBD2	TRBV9	CASSAPRGVSGANVLTF	TGTGCCAGCAGCGCACCCCGGGGGGTCTCTGGGGCCAACGTCCTGACTTTC
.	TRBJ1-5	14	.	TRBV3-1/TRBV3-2	CASSPRDGVKAQHF	TGTGCCAGCAGCCCCCGGGACGGGGTAAAGGCCCAGCATTTT
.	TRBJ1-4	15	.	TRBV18	CASSPGGTAREKLFF	TGTGCCAGCTCACCAGGTGGGACGGCTAGGGAAAAACTGTTTTTT
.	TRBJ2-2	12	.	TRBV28	CASLSDLGELFF	TGTGCCAGCCTATCGGATCTCGGGGAGCTGTTTTTT
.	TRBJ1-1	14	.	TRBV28	CASTPLLENTEAFF	TGTGCCAGCACCCCTTTATTGGAGAACACTGAAGCTTTCTTT
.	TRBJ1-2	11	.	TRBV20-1	CSAKTADGYTF	TGCAGTGCTAAGACAGCGGATGGCTACACCTTC
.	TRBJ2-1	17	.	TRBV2	CASRPPPAGASYNEQFF	TGTGCCAGCAGGCCCCCCCCTGCGGGGGCTTCCTACAATGAGCAGTTCTTC
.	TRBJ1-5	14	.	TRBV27	CASRGEAPNQPQHF	TGTGCCAGTCGAGGCGAGGCACCTAATCAGCCCCAGCATTTT
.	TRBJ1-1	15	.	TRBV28	CASSPVDGRNTEAFF	TGTGCCAGCAGTCCCGTGGACGGACGGAACACTGAAGCTTTCTTT
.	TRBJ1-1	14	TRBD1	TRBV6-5	CASSSGGQNTEAFF	TGTGCCAGCAGTTCAGGGGGACAGAACACTGAAGCTTTCTTT